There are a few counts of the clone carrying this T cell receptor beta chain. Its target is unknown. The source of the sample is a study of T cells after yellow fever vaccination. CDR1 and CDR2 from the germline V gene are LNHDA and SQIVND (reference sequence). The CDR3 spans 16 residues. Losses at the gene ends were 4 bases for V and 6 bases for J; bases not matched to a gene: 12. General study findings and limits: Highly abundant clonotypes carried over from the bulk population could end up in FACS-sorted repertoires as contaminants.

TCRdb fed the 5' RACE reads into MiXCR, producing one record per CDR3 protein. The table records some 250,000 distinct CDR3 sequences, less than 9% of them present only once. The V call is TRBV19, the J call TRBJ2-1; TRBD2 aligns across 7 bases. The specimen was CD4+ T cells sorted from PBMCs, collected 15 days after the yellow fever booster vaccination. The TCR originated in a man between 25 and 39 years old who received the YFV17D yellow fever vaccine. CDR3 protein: CASSNPWAGATNEQFF. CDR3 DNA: TGTGCCAGTAGTAACCCTTGGGCGGGAGCAACCAATGAGCAGTTCTTC.